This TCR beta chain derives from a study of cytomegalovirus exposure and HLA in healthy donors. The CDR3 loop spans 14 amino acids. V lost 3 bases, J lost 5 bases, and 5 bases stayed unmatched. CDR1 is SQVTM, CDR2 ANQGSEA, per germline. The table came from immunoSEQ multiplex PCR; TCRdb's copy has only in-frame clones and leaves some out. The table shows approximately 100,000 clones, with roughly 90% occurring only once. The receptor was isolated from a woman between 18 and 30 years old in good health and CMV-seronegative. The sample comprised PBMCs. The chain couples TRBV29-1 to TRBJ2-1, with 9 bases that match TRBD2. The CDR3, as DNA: TGCAGCGTTGAGGCTAGCGGGGCTCACAATGAGCAGTTCTTC. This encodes CSVEASGAHNEQFF.